Each of the 9 T cell receptor beta chains below was sequenced from the same sample in a study of radiation and T cells in renal cell carcinoma. The treatment: treatment-naive control, cytoreductive nephrectomy. Profiled with immunoSEQ multiplex PCR; TCRdb holds only in-frame clones, not every one. The sample yields tens of thousands of clones, roughly 60% seen once. The material was tumor tissue, obtained from a patient whose treatment was nephrectomy without radiotherapy. These receptors originate from a man between 35 and 55 years old with renal cell carcinoma.

V is TRBV7-2 and J is TRBJ1-1; 11 bases line up with TRBD1. The CDR3 length is 14 residues. With V trimmed by 5 bases and J by 6 bases, 5 bases remained unmatched. The germline V gene encodes CDR1 SGHTA and CDR2 FQGNSA. CDR3 DNA sequence: TGTGCCAGCAGCCTGGACAGGGGGCGTCCTGAAGCTTTCTTT. Translated: CASSLDRGRPEAFF.

This sequence joins TRBV10-2 and TRBJ2-3, with 8 bases fitting TRBD2. Germline trimming cut 8 bases from V and 2 bases from J; bases unmatched to any gene: 9. Per germline, CDR1 WSHSY and CDR2 SAAADI. The CDR3 is 15 residues long. CDR3 in amino acids: CASGRSGVLTDTQYF. The DNA for the CDR3 is TGCGCCAGCGGGCGTAGCGGGGTGCTCACAGATACGCAGTATTTT.

The rearrangement joins TRBV2 to TRBJ2-1, with D hard to call. This CDR3 has 16 residues. Trimming shortened V by 4 bases and J by 0 bases, and 13 bases separated the two germline ends. Per the germline V gene, CDR1 is SNHLY and CDR2 is FYNNEI. The CDR3: CASSGNSPYSYNEQFF. The CDR3, as DNA: TGTGCCAGCAGTGGGAACAGCCCTTACTCCTACAATGAGCAGTTCTTC.

The rearrangement joins TRBV5-6 to TRBJ2-3; 9 nucleotides match TRBD1. This CDR3 has 18 amino acids. Trimming removed 4 bases from V and 0 bases from J; junction bases left unmatched: 12. Germline CDR1 SGHDT, CDR2 YYEEEE. CDR3 in DNA: TGTGCCAGCAGCACGGACAGGGGCCGACTTACTAGCACAGATACGCAGTATTTT. Protein product: CASSTDRGRLTSTDTQYF.

The V gene is TRBV4-3, the J gene TRBJ1-5; TRBD1 matches at 7 bases. Germline V gives CDR1 LGHNA, CDR2 YSLEER. J gave up 5 bases and V 1 base, and 5 bases lay outside the gene matches. The CDR3 extends over 15 amino acids. The chain's CDR3 is CASSQVAGGYQPQHF. The CDR3 coding sequence is TGCGCCAGCAGCCAAGTCGCAGGGGGATATCAGCCCCAGCATTTT.

This chain uses TRBV11-3 with TRBJ2-3; D gene unclear. Germline V gene sequence: CDR1 SGHNT, CDR2 YENEEA. This CDR3 has 15 amino acids. With 0 bases removed from V and 6 bases from J, the gap between germline ends came to 13 bases. The CDR3 region has the DNA TGTGCCAGCAGCTTAGAAGGGCGAAGTGGGGATACGCAGTATTTT. Protein sequence: CASSLEGRSGDTQYF.

The chain couples TRBV6-5 to TRBJ2-5; no firm D call. The germline V gene has CDR1 MNHEY and CDR2 SVGAGI. The CDR3 totals 15 residues. The V end was cut by 9 bases, the J end by 1 base, with 18 bases between. The CDR3 sequence is CASPAGIRPQETQYF. CDR3 DNA sequence: TGTGCCAGTCCAGCTGGGATTCGGCCCCAAGAGACCCAGTACTTC.

The V call is TRBV5-4, the J call TRBJ2-3, with 11 nucleotides matching TRBD2. J lost 3 bases, V lost 0 bases, and 3 bases had no gene match. CDR3 size: 16 residues. Germline V gene sequence: CDR1 SGHNT, CDR2 YYREEE (reference sequence). The CDR3 sequence is CASSLELAGVTDTQYF. CDR3 DNA sequence: TGTGCCAGCAGCTTGGAACTAGCGGGGGTTACAGATACGCAGTATTTT.

In DNA form, the CDR3 reads TGTGCCAGCAGCTCAGGGCAGGGGAATTCACCCCTCCACTTT. Protein product: CASSSGQGNSPLHF. This chain links TRBV7-9 with TRBJ1-6, with D perhaps matching TRBD1 (6 bases). The V gene lost 4 bases and the J gene lost 7 bases, with 11 bases spanning the gap. The length of the CDR3 is 14 residues. Germline-derived CDR1 and CDR2 are SEHNR and FQNEAQ (reference sequence).